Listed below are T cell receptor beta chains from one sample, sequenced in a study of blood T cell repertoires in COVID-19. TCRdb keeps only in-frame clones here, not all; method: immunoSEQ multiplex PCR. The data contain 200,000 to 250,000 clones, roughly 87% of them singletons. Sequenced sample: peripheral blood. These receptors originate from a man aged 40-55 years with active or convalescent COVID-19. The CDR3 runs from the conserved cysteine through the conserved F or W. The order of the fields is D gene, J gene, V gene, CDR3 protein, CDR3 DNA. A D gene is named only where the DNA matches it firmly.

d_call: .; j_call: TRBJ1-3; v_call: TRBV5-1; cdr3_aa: CASSRSGGAEGNTIYF; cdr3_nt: TGCGCCAGCAGCAGGTCAGGTGGGGCGGAAGGAAACACCATATATTTT
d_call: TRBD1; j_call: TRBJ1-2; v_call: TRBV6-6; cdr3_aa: CASSYDRVYGYTF; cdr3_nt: TGTGCCAGCAGTTACGACAGGGTCTATGGCTACACCTTC
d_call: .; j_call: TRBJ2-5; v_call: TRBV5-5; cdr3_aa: CASSWARLGEWETQYF; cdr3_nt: TGTGCCAGCAGCTGGGCCAGACTAGGGGAGTGGGAGACCCAGTACTTC
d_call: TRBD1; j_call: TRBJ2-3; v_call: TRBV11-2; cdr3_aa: CASSLEGTGLDTQYF; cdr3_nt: TGTGCCAGCAGCTTAGAGGGGACAGGACTAGATACGCAGTATTTT
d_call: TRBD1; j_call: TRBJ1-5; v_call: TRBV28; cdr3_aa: CASSGNTGAQHF; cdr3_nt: TGTGCCAGCAGTGGCAACACAGGGGCCCAGCATTTT
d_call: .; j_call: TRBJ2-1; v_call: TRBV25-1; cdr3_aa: CASSSSGTRAFF; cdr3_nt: TGTGCCAGCAGTTCATCCGGGACTCGAGCGTTCTTC
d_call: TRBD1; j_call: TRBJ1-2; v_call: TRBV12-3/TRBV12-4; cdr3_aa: CASSLGQGDGYTF; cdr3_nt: TGTGCCAGCAGTCTAGGACAGGGTGATGGCTACACCTTC
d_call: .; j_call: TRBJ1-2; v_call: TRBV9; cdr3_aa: CASSASPNRDYGYTF; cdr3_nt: TGTGCCAGCAGCGCGTCACCGAACAGGGACTATGGCTACACCTTC
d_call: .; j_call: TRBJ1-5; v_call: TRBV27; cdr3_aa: CASTLPVEGPDQPQHF; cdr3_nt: TGTGCCAGCACCCTCCCCGTAGAGGGCCCGGATCAGCCCCAGCATTTT
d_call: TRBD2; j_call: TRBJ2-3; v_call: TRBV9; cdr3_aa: CASSEEDRGTSDRDTQYF; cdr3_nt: TGTGCCAGCAGCGAAGAGGATAGGGGGACTAGCGATAGAGATACGCAGTATTTT
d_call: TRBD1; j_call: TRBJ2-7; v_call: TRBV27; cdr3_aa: CASSLSGTGAYEQYF; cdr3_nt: TGTGCCAGCAGTTTATCAGGGACAGGGGCCTACGAGCAGTACTTC
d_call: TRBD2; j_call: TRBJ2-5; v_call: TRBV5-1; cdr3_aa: CASSLASGTRRQETQYF; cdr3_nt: TGCGCCAGCAGCTTGGCCTCCGGGACTAGGCGACAAGAGACCCAGTACTTC